A selection of T cell receptor beta chains follows, all from one sample in a study of T and B cells in COVID-19 patients. Via MiXCR, TCRdb re-called the multiplex PCR reads, giving one row per CDR3 protein. The table has roughly 4,800 distinct CDR3 sequences, over 20% seen once. What was sequenced was blood. Every receptor here comes from a human donor with active COVID-19. The CDR3 runs from the conserved cysteine through the conserved F or W. A D gene is named only where the DNA matches it firmly. A row's size may be missing; if present it is once, few, many or a size class.

.	once	TRBJ2-2	TRBV5-1	CASSLATRGTGELFF	TGCGCCAGCAGCTTGGCGACTCGGGGAACCGGGGAGCTGTTTTTT
TRBD2	.	TRBJ2-2	TRBV29-1	CSVGLAATGELFF	TGCAGCGTTGGACTAGCGGCCACCGGGGAGCTGTTTTTT
.	medium-sized	TRBJ2-5	TRBV18	CASSPGRTFQETQYF	TGTGCCAGCTCACCTGGACGGACCTTCCAAGAGACCCAGTACTTC
.	medium-sized	TRBJ2-5	TRBV19	CASSIGTGSLGGETQYF	TGTGCCAGTAGTATAGGAACCGGGTCCCTGGGGGGAGAGACCCAGTACTTC
TRBD1	medium-sized	TRBJ1-4	TRBV12-3/TRBV12-4	CASSLGTGNEKLFF	TGTGCCAGCAGTTTAGGGACAGGGAACGAAAAACTGTTTTTT
.	many	TRBJ1-2	TRBV7-9	CASSLRQSSGYTF	TGTGCCAGCAGCTTAAGGCAGAGTTCCGGCTACACCTTC
TRBD1	large	TRBJ2-6	TRBV19	CATSRDSAIGANVLTF	TGTGCCACTAGCCGGGACAGCGCAATTGGGGCCAACGTCCTGACTTTC
.	.	TRBJ1-6	TRBV5-1	CASSLEAGTSPLHF	TGCGCCAGCAGCTTGGAGGCAGGGACTTCACCCCTCCACTTT
TRBD2	medium-sized	TRBJ2-2	TRBV27	CASNWAGGTGELFF	TGTGCCAGCAATTGGGCGGGGGGCACCGGGGAGCTGTTTTTT
TRBD2	many	TRBJ2-2	TRBV7-9	CASSRLAVNTGELFF	TGTGCCAGCAGCCGACTAGCGGTAAACACCGGGGAGCTGTTTTTT
.	.	TRBJ1-1	TRBV21-1	CASSKAMGQGGCTEAFF	TGTGCCAGCAGCAAAGCTATGGGACAGGGAGGGTGCACTGAAGCTTTCTTT
TRBD2	medium-sized	TRBJ2-3	TRBV11-1	CASSLSELAGGGDTQYF	TGTGCCAGCAGCTTAAGTGAACTAGCGGGAGGCGGTGATACGCAGTATTTT
TRBD1	.	TRBJ1-1	TRBV5-6	CASSRDRGAFF	TGTGCCAGCAGCCGGGACAGGGGGGCTTTCTTT
.	few	TRBJ2-1	TRBV14	CASSQRQGGSYNEQFF	TGTGCCAGCAGCCAACGTCAGGGCGGCTCCTACAATGAGCAGTTCTTC
.	medium-sized	TRBJ2-1	TRBV6-5	CASSDPVGYNEQFF	TGTGCCAGCAGTGACCCGGTGGGATACAATGAGCAGTTCTTC
.	few	TRBJ2-7	TRBV12-3/TRBV12-4	CASSPAYEQYF	TGTGCCAGCAGTCCCGCCTACGAGCAGTACTTC
TRBD2	medium-sized	TRBJ2-3	TRBV10-3	CAISVRAGDEGDTQYF	TGTGCCATCAGTGTACGAGCGGGAGATGAAGGAGATACGCAGTATTTT
TRBD2	medium-sized	TRBJ2-5	TRBV6-5	CASRVAGGRETQYF	TGTGCCAGCAGGGTAGCGGGAGGGCGCGAGACCCAGTACTTC
.	few	TRBJ1-2	TRBV5-4	CASSLGQTYGYTF	TGTGCCAGCAGCTTGGGACAGACCTATGGCTACACCTTC
.	large	TRBJ2-1	TRBV29-1	CSVEGVPSYNEQFF	TGCAGCGTTGAAGGAGTACCCTCCTACAATGAGCAGTTCTTC
.	medium-sized	TRBJ1-2	TRBV27	CASSFSGGGPGGYTF	TGTGCCAGCAGTTTCTCCGGAGGGGGGCCGGGTGGCTACACCTTC
TRBD2	medium-sized	TRBJ2-5	TRBV5-4	CASSSGGASIETQYF	TGTGCCAGCAGCTCGGGGGGGGCGTCCATTGAGACCCAGTACTTC
TRBD1	medium-sized	TRBJ2-2	TRBV7-9	CAGRDRGGTGELFF	TGTGCCGGCAGGGACAGGGGAGGCACCGGGGAGCTGTTTTTT
TRBD1	medium-sized	TRBJ2-1	TRBV12-3/TRBV12-4	CASSRGQGLNEQFF	TGTGCCAGCAGTAGGGGACAGGGCCTCAATGAGCAGTTCTTC
TRBD1	.	TRBJ1-1	TRBV30	CAWSVLLAGGSEAFF	TGTGCCTGGAGTGTACTCCTAGCAGGGGGCTCTGAAGCTTTCTTT